This TCR beta chain was recorded in a study of shared clonotypes between healthy human individuals. Overall study context: The plates for each donor numbered three CD4 naive, three CD4 memory, two CD8 naive and one CD8 memory.

Sequencing was performed with immunoSEQ multiplex PCR; in TCRdb, only in-frame clones are kept and a portion is missing. Among more than 2 million clones listed, around 95% were seen once. Both subsets, CD45RA+ naive and CD45RA-negative memory, were split from the CD4+ cells. What was sequenced was naive CD4+ T cells sorted from blood. Indicated subset: CD45RA+ positively selected. The TCR sequence derives from a man in his late teens or twenties in good health.

CDR3 sequence (DNA): TGCGCCAGCAGCTTGGGCCCCAGGACTAGCGGGATCTACGAGCAGTACTTC. It yields the protein CASSLGPRTSGIYEQYF. The chain joins TRBV5-1 to TRBJ2-7, with 12 positions matching TRBD2. The CDR3 runs to 17 residues. Germline V lookup: CDR1 SGHRS, CDR2 YFSETQ. Losses at the gene ends were 0 bases for V and 3 bases for J; bases not matched to a gene: 7.